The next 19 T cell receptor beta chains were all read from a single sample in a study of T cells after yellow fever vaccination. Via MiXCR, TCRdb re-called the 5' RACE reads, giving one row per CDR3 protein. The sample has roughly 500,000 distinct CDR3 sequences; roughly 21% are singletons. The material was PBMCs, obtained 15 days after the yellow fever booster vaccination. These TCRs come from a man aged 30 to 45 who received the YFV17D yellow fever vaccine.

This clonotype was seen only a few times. CDR3 loop: CASSSPHVQFF. In nucleotides, the CDR3 is TGTGCCAGCAGTTCCCCTCATGTGCAGTTCTTC. The chain carries TRBV12-3 or TRBV12-4 and TRBJ2-1; D is unclear. Trimming left V 4 bases short and J 12 bases short, with 10 bases between. The CDR3 spans 11 residues.

The CDR3 DNA is TGTGCCAGCAGCCAAGGGGTAGAAAAACTGTTTTTT. Amino acid sequence: CASSQGVEKLFF. This sequence joins TRBV7-9 and TRBJ1-4, with TRBD1 as a possible D gene (5 bases). Trimming shortened V by 5 bases and J by 8 bases, and 9 bases separated the two germline ends. This CDR3 has 12 amino acids. The germline V gene has CDR1 SEHNR and CDR2 FQNEAQ (reference sequence).

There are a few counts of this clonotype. This chain's CDR3 is CASSSGADNSPLHF. The CDR3, as DNA: TGCGCCAGCAGCTCCGGGGCGGATAATTCACCCCTCCACTTT. V usage is TRBV5-1 and J usage is TRBJ1-6; D possibly corresponds to TRBD1 (5 bases). Germline loops: CDR1 SGHRS, CDR2 YFSETQ. This CDR3 spans 14 amino acids. V lost 3 bases to trimming and J lost 5 bases, with 9 bases between them.

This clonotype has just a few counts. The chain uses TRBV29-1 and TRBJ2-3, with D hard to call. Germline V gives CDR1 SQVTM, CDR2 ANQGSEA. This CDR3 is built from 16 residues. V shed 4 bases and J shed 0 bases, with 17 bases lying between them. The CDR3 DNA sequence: TGCAGCGTTGTGGGGTTCTTTGAATCTAGCACAGATACGCAGTATTTT. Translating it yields CSVVGFFESSTDTQYF.

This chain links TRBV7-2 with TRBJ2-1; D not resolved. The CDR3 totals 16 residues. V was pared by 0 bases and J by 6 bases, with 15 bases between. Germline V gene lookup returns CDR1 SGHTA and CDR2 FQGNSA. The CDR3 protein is CASSLAGGAGINEQFF. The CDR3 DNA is TGTGCCAGCAGCTTAGCGGGCGGAGCTGGGATCAATGAGCAGTTCTTC. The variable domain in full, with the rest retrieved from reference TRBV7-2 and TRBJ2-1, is GAGVSQSPSNKVTEKGKDVELRCDPISGHTALYWYRQSLGQGLEFLIYFQGNSAPDKSGLPSDRFSAERTGGSVSTLTIQRTQQEDSAVYLCASSLAGGAGINEQFFGPGTRLTVL.

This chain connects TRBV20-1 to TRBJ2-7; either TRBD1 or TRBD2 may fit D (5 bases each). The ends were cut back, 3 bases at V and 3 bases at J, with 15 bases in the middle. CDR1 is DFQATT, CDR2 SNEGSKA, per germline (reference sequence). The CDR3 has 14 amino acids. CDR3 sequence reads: CSARRSSGHYEQYF. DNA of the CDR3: TGCAGTGCTAGGCGTTCAAGCGGACACTACGAGCAGTACTTC.

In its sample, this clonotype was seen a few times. Here the CDR3 reads CASSTRGGTDTQYF. Here the CDR3 DNA reads TGTGCCAGCAGCACCAGAGGTGGGACAGATACGCAGTATTTT. The chain has TRBV7-9 and TRBJ2-3; D is undetermined. Between the trimmed V and J ends, which lost 5 bases and 3 bases, there was a span of 12 bases. Germline loops: CDR1 SEHNR, CDR2 FQNEAQ (reference sequence). The CDR3 loop spans 14 amino acids.

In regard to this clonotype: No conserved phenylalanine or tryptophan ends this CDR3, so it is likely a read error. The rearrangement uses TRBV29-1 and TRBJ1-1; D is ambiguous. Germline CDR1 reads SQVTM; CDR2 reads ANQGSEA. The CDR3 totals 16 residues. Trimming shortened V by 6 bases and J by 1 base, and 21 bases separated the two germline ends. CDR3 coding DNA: TGCAGCGTGGCCGCAGCCGAGGCCGACGGGAACACTGAAGCTTTCATT. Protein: CSVAAAEADGNTEAFI.

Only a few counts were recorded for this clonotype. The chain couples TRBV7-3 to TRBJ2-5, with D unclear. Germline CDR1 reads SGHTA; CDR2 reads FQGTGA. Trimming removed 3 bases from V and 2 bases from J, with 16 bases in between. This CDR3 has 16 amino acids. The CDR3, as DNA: TGTGCCAGCAGCTTCTTTCAGTGGCAGAAACAAGAGACCCAGTACTTC. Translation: CASSFFQWQKQETQYF.

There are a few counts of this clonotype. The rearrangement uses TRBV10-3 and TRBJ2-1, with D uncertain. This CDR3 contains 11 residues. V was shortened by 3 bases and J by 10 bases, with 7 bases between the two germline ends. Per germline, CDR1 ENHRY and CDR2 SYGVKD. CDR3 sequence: CAISEVGEQFF. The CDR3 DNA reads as TGTGCCATCAGTGAAGTCGGGGAGCAGTTCTTC.

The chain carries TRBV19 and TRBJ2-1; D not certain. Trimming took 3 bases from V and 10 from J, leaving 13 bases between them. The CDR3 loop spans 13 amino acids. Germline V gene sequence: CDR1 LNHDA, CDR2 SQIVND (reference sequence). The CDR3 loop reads CASSIRVMGEQFF. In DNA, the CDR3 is TGTGCCAGTAGTATTAGGGTCATGGGGGAGCAGTTCTTC.

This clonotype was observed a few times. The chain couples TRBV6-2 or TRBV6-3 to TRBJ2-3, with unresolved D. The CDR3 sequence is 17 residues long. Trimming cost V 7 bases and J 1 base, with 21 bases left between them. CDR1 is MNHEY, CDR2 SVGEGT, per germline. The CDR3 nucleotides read TGTGCCAGCATCCTAAGCACAGATATCTCTGGCACAGATACGCAGTATTTT. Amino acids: CASILSTDISGTDTQYF.

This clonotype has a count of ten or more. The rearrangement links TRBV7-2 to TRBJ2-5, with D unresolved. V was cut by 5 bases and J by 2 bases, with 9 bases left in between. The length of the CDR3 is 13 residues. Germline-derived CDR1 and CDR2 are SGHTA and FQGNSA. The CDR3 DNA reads TGTGCCAGCAGCGTTATGGGTCAAGAGACCCAGTACTTC. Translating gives CASSVMGQETQYF.

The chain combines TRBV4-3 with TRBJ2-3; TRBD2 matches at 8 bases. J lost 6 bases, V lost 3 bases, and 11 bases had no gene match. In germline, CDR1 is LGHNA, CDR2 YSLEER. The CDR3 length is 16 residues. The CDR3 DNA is TGCGCCAGCAGCCAGGATTGGAGCGGGAGTAGGGATACGCAGTATTTT. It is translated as CASSQDWSGSRDTQYF.

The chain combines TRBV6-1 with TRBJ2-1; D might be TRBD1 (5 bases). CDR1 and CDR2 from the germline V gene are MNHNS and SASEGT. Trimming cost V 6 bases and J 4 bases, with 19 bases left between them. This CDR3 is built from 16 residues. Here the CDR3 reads CASRGKVPGAYNEQFF. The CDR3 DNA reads TGTGCCAGCAGAGGAAAGGTGCCTGGGGCTTACAATGAGCAGTTCTTC.

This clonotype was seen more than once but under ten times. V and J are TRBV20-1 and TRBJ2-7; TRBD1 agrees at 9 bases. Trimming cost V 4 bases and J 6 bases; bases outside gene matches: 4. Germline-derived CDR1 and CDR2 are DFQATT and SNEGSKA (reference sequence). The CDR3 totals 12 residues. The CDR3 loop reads CSAKGTGFEQYF. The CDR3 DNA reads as TGCAGTGCTAAAGGGACAGGGTTCGAGCAGTACTTC.

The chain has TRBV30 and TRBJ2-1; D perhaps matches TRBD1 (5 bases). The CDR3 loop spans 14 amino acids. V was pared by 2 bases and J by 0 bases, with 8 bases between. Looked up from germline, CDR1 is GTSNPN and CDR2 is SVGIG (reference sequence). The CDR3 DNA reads TGTGCCTGGAGTATGACAGTCTCCTACAATGAGCAGTTCTTC. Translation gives CAWSMTVSYNEQFF. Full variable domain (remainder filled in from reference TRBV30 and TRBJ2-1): SQTIHQWPATLVQPVGSPLSLECTVEGTSNPNLYWYRQAAGRGLQLLFYSVGIGQISSEVPQNLSASRPQDRQFILSSKKLLLSDSGFYLCAWSMTVSYNEQFFGPGTRLTVL.

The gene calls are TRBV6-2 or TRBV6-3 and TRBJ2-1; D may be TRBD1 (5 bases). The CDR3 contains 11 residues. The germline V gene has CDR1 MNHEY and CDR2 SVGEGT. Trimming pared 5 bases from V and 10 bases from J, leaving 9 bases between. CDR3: CASSQDSEQFF. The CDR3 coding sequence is TGTGCCAGCAGTCAAGACAGCGAGCAGTTCTTC.

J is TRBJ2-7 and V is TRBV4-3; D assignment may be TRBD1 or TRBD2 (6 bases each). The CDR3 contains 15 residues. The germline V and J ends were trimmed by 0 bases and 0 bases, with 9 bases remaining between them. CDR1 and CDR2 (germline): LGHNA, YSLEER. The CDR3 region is CASSQDGGPSYEQYF. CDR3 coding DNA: TGCGCCAGCAGCCAAGATGGGGGGCCCTCCTACGAGCAGTACTTC.